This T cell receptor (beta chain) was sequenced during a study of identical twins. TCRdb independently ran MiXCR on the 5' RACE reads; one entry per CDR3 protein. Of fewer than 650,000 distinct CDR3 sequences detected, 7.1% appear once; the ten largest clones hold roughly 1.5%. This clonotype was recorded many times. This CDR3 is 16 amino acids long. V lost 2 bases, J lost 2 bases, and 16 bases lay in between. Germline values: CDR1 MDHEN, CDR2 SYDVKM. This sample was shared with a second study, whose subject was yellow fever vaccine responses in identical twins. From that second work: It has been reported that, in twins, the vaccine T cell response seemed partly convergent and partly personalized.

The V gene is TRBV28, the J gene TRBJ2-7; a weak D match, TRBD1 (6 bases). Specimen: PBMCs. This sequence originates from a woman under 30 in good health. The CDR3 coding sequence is TGTGCCAGCAGTTTAAATTCATGGGGGCAGCCCTACGAGCAGTACTTC. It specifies CASSLNSWGQPYEQYF. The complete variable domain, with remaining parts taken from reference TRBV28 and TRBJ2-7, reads DVKVTQSSRYLVKRTGEKVFLECVQDMDHENMFWYRQDPGLGLRLIYFSYDVKMKEKGDIPEGYSVSREKKERFSLILESASTNQTSMYLCASSLNSWGQPYEQYFGPGTRLTVT.